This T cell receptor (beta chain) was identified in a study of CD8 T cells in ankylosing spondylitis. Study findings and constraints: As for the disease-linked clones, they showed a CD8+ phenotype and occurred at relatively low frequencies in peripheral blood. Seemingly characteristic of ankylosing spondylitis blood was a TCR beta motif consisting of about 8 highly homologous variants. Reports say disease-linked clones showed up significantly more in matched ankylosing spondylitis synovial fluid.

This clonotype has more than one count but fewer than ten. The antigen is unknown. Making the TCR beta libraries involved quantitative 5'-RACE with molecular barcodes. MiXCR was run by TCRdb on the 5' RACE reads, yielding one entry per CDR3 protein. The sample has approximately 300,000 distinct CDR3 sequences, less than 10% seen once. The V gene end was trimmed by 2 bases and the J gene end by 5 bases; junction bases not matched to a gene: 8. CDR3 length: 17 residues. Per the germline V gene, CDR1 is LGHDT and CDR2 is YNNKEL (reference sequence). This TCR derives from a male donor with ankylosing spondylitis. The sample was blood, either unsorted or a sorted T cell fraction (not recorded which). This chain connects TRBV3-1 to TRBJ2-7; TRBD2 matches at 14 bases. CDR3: CASSQLLGTSGSNEQYF. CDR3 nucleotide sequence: TGTGCCAGCAGCCAACTACTCGGGACTAGCGGGAGCAACGAGCAGTACTTC.